This passage covers 9 T cell receptor beta chains from one sample sequenced in a study of blood T cells in healthy people across ages. It was with a sample-barcoded 5' primer and a J-beta primer mix that a second PCR of roughly 7 to 12 cycles was run. MiXCR, run by TCRdb on the 5' RACE reads, gives a single entry per CDR3 protein. The data show around 800,000 distinct CDR3 sequences, around 62% seen once. Sample: blood. The receptors shown here come from a man in his thirties or forties in good health.

The CDR3, as DNA: TGTGCCAGCAGGCCTAGACTAGCGGGGTCCGGGGCGGAGACCCAGTACTTC. Protein product: CASRPRLAGSGAETQYF. The chain uses TRBV3-1 and TRBJ2-4; 11 bases line up with TRBD2. The J call is uncertain, as TRBJ2-5 better fits the DNA end. Germline CDR1 and CDR2: LGHDT and YNNKEL (reference sequence). The CDR3 contains 17 residues.

This clonotype occurred a few times. V is TRBV4-2 and J is TRBJ2-3; D is unresolved. V was pared by 0 bases and J by 10 bases, with 11 bases between. This CDR3 comprises 13 residues. The germline CDR1 and CDR2 sequences are LGHNA and YNFKEQ. The CDR3 coding sequence is TGTGCCAGCAGCCAAGATTTCAACCGCTCGCAGTATTTT. It translates to CASSQDFNRSQYF.

There are a few counts of this clonotype. The chain joins TRBV2 to TRBJ1-2; D may be TRBD1 (5 bases). Germline V gives CDR1 SNHLY, CDR2 FYNNEI. V was pared by 10 bases and J by 4 bases, with 10 bases between. CDR3 size: 11 residues. The CDR3: CAMQGPYGYTF. CDR3 DNA: TGTGCCATGCAGGGCCCCTATGGCTACACCTTC. Variable domain in full (rest from reference TRBV2 and TRBJ1-2): EPEVTQTPSHQVTQMGQEVILRCVPISNHLYFYWYRQILGQKVEFLVSFYNNEISEKSEIFDDQFSVERPDGSNFTLKIRSTKLEDSAMYFCAMQGPYGYTFGSGTRLTVV.

This clonotype was seen a few times. This chain uses TRBV9 with TRBJ1-5; no firm D call. The CDR3 length is 14 residues. V lost 5 bases, J lost 0 bases, and 9 bases lay in between. Looked up from germline, CDR1 is SGDLS and CDR2 is YYNGEE. The CDR3 nucleotides read TGTGCCAGCAGTGCGGGCGGTAGCAATCAGCCCCAGCATTTT. Protein sequence: CASSAGGSNQPQHF.

This clonotype was detected once. The chain links TRBV6-6 to TRBJ2-5; the D is unclear. The J call could be wrong; TRBJ2-7 is a better fit for the DNA end. The CDR3 extends over 12 amino acids. Germline CDR1 MNHNY, CDR2 SVGAGI (reference sequence). CDR3 amino acids: CASRHSWYEQYF. The CDR3 bases are TGTGCCAGCAGACACTCATGGTACGAGCAGTACTTC.

The chain combines TRBV4-3 with TRBJ1-4; no definite D call. This CDR3 is 17 amino acids long. The V end was cut by 0 bases, the J end by 0 bases, with 11 bases between. CDR1 and CDR2 (germline): LGHNA, YSLEER. The CDR3 region has the DNA TGCGCCAGCAGCCAAGAGAATGTAGGATCAACTAATGAAAAACTGTTTTTT. This gives the protein CASSQENVGSTNEKLFF.

J is TRBJ2-5 and V is TRBV10-3, with D perhaps matching TRBD1 or TRBD2 (6 bases each). This CDR3 is built from 14 residues. Per the germline V gene, CDR1 is ENHRY and CDR2 is SYGVKD. Trimming left V 6 bases short and J 2 bases short, with 13 bases between. Written as DNA, the CDR3 is TGTGCCATCAGGGAGGGGGGAAGTCAAGAGACCCAGTACTTC. It yields the protein CAIREGGSQETQYF.

The table lists this clonotype with a few counts. The chain recombines TRBV12-3 or TRBV12-4 with TRBJ2-4, with D perhaps matching TRBD1 (6 bases). The tail of the sequence fits TRBJ2-7 better, so the J call may be wrong. This CDR3 is 14 amino acids long. CDR3 protein: CASTPHGTLYEQYF. As DNA, the CDR3 is TGTGCCAGCACCCCACACGGGACACTCTACGAGCAGTACTTC.

The chain joins TRBV12-3 or TRBV12-4 to TRBJ2-7; weak D call: TRBD2 (6 bases). This CDR3 comprises 16 residues. V dropped 5 bases and J dropped 3 bases, with 20 bases sitting between them. The CDR3, as DNA: TGTGCCAGCAGTCTCGGGACTCCCACCTCCTACTACGAGCAGTACTTC. Translation gives CASSLGTPTSYYEQYF.